One TCR beta chain is described in this entry. Its target is unknown. CDR3 length: 14 residues. Germline CDR1 reads MNHEY; CDR2 reads SVGAGI. Trimming at V came to 6 bases and at J to 0 bases, leaving 3 bases not matched to a gene. These data belong to a study of OX40 agonist ivuxolimab in advanced cancers. Findings and limits, study-wide: On average, CD8+ T cells showed a greater number of expanded clones than CD4+.

Assay used: immunoSEQ multiplex PCR; TCRdb lists only in-frame clones, some missing. The sample shows about 90,000 clones, more than 75% of them seen only once. The receptor's source is an adult with an advanced solid tumor such as melanoma, head and neck, liver or kidney cancer. Specimen: CD4+ or CD8+ T cells sorted from blood, collected in a trial of the OX40 agonist ivuxolimab. The chain employs TRBV6-5 and TRBJ2-3; 7 bases match TRBD2. The DNA for the CDR3 is TGTGCCAGCAGAATTAGCGGGAGCACAGATACGCAGTATTTT. This sequence encodes CASRISGSTDTQYF.